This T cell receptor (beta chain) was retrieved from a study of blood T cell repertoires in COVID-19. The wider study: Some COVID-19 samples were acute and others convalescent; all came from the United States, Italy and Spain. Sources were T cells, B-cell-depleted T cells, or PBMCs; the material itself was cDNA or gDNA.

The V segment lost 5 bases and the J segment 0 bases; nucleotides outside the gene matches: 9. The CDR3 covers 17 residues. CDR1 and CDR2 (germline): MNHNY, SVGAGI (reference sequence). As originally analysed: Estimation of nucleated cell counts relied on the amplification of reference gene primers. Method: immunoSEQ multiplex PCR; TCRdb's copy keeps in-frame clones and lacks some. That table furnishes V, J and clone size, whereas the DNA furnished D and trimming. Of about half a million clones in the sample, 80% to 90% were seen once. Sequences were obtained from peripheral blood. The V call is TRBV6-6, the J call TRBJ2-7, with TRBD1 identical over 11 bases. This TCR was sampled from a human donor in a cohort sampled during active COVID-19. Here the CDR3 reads CASSRIQGTGGSYEQYF. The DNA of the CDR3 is TGTGCCAGCAGTCGAATACAAGGGACAGGGGGCTCCTACGAGCAGTACTTC.